This entry lists 3 T cell receptor beta chains sequenced from one sample in a study of OX40 agonist ivuxolimab in advanced cancers. This table comes from immunoSEQ multiplex PCR, and its TCRdb copy is limited to in-frame clones, with some not included. The sample carries fewer than 55,000 clones, over 70% recorded once. The starting material was CD4+ or CD8+ T cells sorted from blood, obtained in a trial of the OX40 agonist ivuxolimab. The receptor set was obtained from an adult with an advanced solid tumor such as melanoma, head and neck, liver or kidney cancer.

The chain couples TRBV4-1 to TRBJ2-3; TRBD2 matches at 8 bases. The germline V gene has CDR1 MGHRA and CDR2 YSYEKL. The CDR3 extends over 17 amino acids. Unmatched junction bases numbered 7, after V lost 0 bases and J lost 2 bases. The CDR3 here is CASSQDLAGISTDTQYF. The CDR3 DNA sequence: TGCGCCAGCAGCCAAGACCTAGCGGGTATATCCACAGATACGCAGTATTTT.

The J gene is TRBJ2-5, the V gene TRBV11-2; D is unclear. The J call is in doubt because the DNA end fits TRBJ2-7 better. In germline, CDR1 is SGHAT, CDR2 FQNNGV. The CDR3 runs 13 residues. CDR3 in amino acids: CASSDRGHYEQYF. CDR3 sequence (DNA): TGTGCCAGCAGCGATAGAGGTCACTACGAGCAGTACTTC.

This clone was found a few times. The chain employs TRBV9 and TRBJ2-2, with 7 bases matching TRBD2. Germline trimming cut 1 base from V and 4 bases from J; bases unmatched to any gene: 1. Germline V gene data show CDR1 as SGDLS and CDR2 as YYNGEE. The CDR3 loop spans 14 amino acids. For the CDR3, the DNA is TGTGCCAGCAGCGTACCGGGGGGCACCGGGGAGCTGTTTTTT. It translates to CASSVPGGTGELFF.